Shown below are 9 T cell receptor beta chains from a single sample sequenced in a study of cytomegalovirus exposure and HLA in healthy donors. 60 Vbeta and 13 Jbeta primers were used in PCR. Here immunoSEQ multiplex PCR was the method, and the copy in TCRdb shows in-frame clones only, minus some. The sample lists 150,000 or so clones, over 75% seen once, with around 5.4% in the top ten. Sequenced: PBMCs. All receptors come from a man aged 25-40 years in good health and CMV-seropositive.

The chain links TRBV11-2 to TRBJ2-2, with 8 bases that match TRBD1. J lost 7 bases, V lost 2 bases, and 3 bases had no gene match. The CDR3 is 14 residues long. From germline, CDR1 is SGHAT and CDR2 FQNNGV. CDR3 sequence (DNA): TGTGCCAGCAGCTTATCAGGGGGCAGCGGGGAGCTGTTTTTT. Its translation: CASSLSGGSGELFF.

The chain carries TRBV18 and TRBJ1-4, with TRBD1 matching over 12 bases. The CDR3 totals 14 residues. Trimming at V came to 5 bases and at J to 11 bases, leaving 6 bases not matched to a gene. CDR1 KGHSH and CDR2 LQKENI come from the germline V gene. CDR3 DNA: TGTGCCAGCTCATCGGGACAGGGGGCGCGGAAACTGTTTTTT. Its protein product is CASSSGQGARKLFF.

CDR3 nucleotides: TGTGCCAGCAGTCTGTTCAATGAGCAGTTCTTC. Residues: CASSLFNEQFF. The J gene is TRBJ2-1, the V gene TRBV27; no definite D call. CDR1 is MNHEY, CDR2 SMNVEV, per germline (reference sequence). CDR3 length: 11 residues. V was shortened by 5 bases and J by 6 bases, with 5 bases between the two germline ends.

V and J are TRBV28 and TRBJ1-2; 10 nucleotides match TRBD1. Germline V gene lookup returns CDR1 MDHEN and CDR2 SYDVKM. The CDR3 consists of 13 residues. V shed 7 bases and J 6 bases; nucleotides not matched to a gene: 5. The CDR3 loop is CASTRQGADGYTF. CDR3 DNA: TGTGCCAGCACGCGACAGGGGGCGGATGGCTACACCTTC.

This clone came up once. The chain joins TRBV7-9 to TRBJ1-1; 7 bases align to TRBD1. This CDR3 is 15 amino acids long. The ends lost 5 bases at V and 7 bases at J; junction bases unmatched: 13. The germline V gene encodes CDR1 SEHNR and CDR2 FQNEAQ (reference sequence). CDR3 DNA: TGTGCCAGCAGCCCCGGTCGGGGACAGACGGTTGAAGCTTTCTTT. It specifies CASSPGRGQTVEAFF.

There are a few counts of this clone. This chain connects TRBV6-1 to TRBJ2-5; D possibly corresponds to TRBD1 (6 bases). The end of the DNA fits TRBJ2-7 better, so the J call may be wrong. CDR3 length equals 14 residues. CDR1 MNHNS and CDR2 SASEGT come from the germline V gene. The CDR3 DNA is TGTGCCAGCATTATTGGGACATACTCCTACGAGCAGTACTTC. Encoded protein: CASIIGTYSYEQYF.

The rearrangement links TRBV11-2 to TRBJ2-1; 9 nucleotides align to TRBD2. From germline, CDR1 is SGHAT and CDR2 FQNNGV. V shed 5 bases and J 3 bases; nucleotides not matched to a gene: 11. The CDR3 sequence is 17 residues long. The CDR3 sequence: CASSPRWLAGLYNEQFF. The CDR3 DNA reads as TGTGCCAGCAGCCCCCGGTGGCTAGCGGGGCTCTACAATGAGCAGTTCTTC.

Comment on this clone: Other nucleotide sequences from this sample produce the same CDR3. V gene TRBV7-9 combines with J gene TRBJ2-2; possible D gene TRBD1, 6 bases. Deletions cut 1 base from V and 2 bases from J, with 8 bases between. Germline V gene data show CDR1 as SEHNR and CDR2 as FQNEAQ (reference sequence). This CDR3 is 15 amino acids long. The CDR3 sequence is CASSLVQGNTGELFF. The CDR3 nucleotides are TGTGCCAGCAGCTTAGTACAGGGAAACACCGGGGAGCTGTTTTTT. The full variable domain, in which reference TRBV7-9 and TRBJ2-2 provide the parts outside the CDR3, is DTGVSQNPRHKITKRGQNVTFRCDPISEHNRLYWYRQTLGQGPEFLTYFQNEAQLEKSRLLSDRFSAERPKGSFSTLEIQRTEQGDSAMYLCASSLVQGNTGELFFGEGSRLTVL.

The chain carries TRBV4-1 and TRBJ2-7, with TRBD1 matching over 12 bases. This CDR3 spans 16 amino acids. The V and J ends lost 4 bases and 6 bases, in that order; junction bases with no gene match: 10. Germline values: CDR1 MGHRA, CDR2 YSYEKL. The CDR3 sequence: CASSRLPGQGATEQYF. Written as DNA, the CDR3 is TGCGCCAGCAGCCGCTTACCGGGACAGGGGGCTACCGAGCAGTACTTC.